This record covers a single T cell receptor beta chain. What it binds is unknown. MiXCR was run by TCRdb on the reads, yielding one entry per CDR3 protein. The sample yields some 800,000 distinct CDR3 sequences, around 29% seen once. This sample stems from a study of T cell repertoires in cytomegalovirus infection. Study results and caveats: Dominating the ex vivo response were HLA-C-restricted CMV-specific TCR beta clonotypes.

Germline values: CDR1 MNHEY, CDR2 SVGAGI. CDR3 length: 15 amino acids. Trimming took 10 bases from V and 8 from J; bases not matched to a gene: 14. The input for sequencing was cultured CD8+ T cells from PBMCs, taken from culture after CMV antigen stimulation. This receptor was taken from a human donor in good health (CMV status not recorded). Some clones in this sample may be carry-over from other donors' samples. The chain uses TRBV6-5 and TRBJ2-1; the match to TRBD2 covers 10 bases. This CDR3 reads CATSRWTSGGDEQFF. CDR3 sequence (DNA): TGTGCCACGTCCCGTTGGACTAGCGGAGGCGATGAGCAGTTCTTC.